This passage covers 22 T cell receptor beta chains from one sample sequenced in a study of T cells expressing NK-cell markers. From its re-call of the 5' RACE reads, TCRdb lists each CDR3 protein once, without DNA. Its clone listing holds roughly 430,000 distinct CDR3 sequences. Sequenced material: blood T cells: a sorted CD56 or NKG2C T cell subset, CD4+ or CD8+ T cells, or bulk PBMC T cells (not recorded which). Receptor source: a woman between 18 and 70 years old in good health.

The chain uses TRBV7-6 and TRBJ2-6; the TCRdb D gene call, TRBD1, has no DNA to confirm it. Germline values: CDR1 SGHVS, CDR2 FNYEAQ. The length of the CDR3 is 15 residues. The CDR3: CAVDRGISGANVLTF.

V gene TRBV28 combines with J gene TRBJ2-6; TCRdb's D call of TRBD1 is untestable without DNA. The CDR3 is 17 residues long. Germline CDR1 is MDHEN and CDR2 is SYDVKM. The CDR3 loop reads CASRPRTGPPGANVLTF.

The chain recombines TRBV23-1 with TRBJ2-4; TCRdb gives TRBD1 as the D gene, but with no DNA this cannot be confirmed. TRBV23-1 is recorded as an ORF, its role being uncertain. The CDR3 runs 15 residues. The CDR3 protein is CASSQRGRSRDIQYF.

CDR3: CASSLAPSTGSYNSFEQYF. V usage is TRBV5-4 and J usage is TRBJ2-7; the D gene TCRdb calls, TRBD1, cannot be checked with no DNA. The CDR3 has 19 amino acids. Germline CDR1 is SGHNT and CDR2 is YYREEE (reference sequence).

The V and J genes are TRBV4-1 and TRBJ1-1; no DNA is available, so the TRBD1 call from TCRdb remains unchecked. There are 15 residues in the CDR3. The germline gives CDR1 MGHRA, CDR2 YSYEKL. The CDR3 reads CASSQDPGAPLVGFF.

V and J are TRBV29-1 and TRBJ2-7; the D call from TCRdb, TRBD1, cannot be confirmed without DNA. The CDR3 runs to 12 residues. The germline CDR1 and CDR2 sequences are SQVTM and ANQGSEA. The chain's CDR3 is CSVERDTNEQYF.

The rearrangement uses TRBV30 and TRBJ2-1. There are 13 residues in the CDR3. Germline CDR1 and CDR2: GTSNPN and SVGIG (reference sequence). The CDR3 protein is CAWSVQSYNEQFF.

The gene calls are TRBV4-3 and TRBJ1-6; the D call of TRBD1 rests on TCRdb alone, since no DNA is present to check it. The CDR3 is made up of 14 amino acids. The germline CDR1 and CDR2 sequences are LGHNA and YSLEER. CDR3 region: CASSYGTDNSPLHF.

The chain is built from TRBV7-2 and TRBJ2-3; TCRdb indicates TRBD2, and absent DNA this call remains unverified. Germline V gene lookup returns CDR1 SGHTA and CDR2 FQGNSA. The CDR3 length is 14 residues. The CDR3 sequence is CASSLLVTADTQYF.

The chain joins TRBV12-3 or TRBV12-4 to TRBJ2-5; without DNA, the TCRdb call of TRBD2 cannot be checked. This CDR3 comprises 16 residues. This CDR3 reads CASSSGTSGGSETQYF.

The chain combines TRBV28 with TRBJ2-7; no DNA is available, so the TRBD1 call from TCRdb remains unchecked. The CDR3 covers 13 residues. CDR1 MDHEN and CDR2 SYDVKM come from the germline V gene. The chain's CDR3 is CASSLLRVHEQYF.

This CDR3 reads CASTIGGADNEQFF. The rearrangement joins TRBV27 to TRBJ2-1; checking the TCRdb D call of TRBD2 is not possible without DNA. The CDR3 sequence is 14 residues long. Germline CDR1 reads MNHEY; CDR2 reads SMNVEV (reference sequence).

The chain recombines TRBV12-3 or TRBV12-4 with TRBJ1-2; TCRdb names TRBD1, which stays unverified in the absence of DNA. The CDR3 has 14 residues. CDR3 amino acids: CASSPRTGVYGYTF.

This CDR3 reads CASSPGPEPTGELFF. The chain employs TRBV18 and TRBJ2-2. The CDR3 runs to 15 residues. Germline-derived CDR1 and CDR2 are KGHSH and LQKENI.

CDR3 sequence reads: CASRTPSNYGYTF. This chain uses TRBV12-3 or TRBV12-4 with TRBJ1-2. The CDR3 has 13 residues.

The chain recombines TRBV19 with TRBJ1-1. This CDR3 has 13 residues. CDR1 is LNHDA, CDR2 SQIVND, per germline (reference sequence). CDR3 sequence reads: CASSGMGNTEAFF.

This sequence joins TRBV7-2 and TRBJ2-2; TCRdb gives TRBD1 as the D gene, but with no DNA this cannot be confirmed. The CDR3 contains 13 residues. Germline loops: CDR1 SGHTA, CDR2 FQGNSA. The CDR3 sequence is CAVGTTNTGELFF.

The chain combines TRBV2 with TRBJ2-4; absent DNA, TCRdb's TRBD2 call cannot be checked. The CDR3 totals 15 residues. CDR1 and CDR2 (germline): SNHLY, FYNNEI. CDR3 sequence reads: CASSAWREGTNIQYF.

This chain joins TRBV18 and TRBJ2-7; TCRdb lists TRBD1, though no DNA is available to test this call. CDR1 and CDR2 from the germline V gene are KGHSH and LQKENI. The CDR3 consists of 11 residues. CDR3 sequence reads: CASSPGDEQYF.

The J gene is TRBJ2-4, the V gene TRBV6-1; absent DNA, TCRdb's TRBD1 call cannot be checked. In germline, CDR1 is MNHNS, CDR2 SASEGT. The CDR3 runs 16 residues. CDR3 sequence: CASKPLGEGGKNIQYF.

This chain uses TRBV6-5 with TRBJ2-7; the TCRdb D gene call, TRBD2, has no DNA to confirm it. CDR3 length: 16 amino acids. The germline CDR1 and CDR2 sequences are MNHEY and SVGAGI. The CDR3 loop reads CASSYLYAGGTYEQYF.

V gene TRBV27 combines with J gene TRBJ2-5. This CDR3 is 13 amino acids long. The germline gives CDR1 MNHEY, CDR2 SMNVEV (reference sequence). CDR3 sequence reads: CASSYGRQETQYF.